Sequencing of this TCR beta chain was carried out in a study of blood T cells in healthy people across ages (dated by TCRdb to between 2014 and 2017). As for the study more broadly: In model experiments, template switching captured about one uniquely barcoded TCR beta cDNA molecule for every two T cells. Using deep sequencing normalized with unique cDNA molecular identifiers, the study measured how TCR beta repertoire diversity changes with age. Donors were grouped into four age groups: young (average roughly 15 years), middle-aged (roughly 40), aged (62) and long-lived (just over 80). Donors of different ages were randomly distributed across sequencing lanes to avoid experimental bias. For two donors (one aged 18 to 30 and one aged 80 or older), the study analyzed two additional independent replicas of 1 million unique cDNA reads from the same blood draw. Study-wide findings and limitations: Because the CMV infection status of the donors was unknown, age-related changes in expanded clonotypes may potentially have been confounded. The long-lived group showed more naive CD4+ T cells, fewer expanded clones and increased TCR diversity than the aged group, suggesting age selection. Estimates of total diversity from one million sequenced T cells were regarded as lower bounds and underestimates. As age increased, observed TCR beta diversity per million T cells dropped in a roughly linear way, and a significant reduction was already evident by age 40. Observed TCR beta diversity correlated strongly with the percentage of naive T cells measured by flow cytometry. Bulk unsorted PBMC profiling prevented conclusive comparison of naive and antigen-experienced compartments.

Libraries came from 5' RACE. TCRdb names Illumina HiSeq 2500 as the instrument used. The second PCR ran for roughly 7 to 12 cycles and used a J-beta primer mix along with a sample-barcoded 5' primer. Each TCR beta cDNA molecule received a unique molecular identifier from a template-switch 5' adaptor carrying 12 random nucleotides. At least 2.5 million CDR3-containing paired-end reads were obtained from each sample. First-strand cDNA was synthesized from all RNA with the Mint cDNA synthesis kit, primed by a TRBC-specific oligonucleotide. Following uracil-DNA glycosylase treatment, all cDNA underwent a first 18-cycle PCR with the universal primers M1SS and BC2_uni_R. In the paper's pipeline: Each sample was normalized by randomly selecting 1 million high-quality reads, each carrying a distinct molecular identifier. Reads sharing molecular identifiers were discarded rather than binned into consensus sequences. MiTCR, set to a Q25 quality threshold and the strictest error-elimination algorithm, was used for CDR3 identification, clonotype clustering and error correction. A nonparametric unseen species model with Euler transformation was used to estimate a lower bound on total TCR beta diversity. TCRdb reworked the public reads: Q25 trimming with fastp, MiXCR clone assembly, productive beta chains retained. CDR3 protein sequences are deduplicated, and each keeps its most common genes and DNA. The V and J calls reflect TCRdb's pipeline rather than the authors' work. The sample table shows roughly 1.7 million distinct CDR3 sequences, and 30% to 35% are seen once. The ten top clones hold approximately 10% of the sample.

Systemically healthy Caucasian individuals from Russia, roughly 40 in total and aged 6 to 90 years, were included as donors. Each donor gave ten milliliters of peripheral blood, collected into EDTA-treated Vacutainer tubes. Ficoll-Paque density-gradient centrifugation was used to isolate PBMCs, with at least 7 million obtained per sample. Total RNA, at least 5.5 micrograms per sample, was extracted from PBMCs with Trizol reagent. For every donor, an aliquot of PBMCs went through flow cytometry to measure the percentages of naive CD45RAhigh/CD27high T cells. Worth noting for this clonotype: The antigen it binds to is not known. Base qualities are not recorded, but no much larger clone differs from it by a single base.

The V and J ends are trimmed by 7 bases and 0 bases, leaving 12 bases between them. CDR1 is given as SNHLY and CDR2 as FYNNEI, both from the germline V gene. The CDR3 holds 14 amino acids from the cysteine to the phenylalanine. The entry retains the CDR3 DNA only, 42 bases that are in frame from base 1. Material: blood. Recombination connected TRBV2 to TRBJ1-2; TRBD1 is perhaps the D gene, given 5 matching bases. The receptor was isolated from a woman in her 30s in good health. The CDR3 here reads CASTLEGSNYGYTF. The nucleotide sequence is TGTGCCAGCACCCTAGAGGGGTCTAACTATGGCTACACCTTC.